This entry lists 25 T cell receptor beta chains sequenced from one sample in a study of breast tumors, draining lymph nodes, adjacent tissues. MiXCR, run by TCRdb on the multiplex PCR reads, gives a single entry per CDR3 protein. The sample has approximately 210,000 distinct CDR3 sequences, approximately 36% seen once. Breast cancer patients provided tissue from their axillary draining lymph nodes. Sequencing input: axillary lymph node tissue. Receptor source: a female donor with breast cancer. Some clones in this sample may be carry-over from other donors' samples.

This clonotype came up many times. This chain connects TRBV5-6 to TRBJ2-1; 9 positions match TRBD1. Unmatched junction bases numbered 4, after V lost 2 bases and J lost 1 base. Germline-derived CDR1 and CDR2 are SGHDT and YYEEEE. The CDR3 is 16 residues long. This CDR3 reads CASSFGTGLSYNEQFF. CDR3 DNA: TGTGCCAGCAGCTTTGGGACAGGGTTATCCTACAATGAGCAGTTCTTC. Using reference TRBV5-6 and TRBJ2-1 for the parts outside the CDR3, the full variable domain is DAGVTQSPTHLIKTRGQQVTLRCSPKSGHDTVSWYQQALGQGPQFIFQYYEEEERQRGNFPDRFSGHQFPNYSSELNVNALLLGDSALYLCASSFGTGLSYNEQFFGPGTRLTVL.

Written as DNA, the CDR3 is TGTGCCAGCAGCCGAGACAGGGGGCGCCACACTGAAGCTTTCTTT. Translated: CASSRDRGRHTEAFF. The rearrangement uses TRBV7-2 and TRBJ1-1; 10 nucleotides agree with TRBD1. This CDR3 region has 15 residues. CDR1 and CDR2 (germline): SGHTA, FQGNSA. Unmatched junction bases numbered 6, after V lost 5 bases and J lost 3 bases.

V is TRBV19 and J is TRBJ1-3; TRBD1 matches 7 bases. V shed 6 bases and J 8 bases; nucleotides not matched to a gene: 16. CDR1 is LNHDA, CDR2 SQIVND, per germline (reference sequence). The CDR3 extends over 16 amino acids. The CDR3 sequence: CASRNPGQNYGYTIYF. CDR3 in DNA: TGTGCCAGTAGGAACCCGGGACAGAACTATGGCTACACCATATATTTT.

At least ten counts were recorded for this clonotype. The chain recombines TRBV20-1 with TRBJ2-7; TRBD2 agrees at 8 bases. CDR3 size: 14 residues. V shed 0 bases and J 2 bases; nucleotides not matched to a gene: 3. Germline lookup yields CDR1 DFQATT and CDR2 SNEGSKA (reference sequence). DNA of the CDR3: TGCAGTGCTAGAGATCCAGCGGGAGCCTACGAGCAGTACTTC. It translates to CSARDPAGAYEQYF.

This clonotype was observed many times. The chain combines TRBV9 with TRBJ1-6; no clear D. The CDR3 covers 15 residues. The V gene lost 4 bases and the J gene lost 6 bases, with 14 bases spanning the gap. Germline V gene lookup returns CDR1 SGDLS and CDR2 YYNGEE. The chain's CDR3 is CASSTDWRINSPLHF. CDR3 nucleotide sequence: TGTGCCAGCAGCACCGACTGGCGGATTAATTCACCCCTCCACTTT.

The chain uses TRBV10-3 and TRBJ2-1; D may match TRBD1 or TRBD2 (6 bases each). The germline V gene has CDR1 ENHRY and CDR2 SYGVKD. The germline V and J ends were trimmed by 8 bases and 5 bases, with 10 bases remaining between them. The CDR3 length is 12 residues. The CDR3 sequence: CAIGGRNNEQFF. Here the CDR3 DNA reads TGTGCCATCGGGGGGCGGAACAATGAGCAGTTCTTC.

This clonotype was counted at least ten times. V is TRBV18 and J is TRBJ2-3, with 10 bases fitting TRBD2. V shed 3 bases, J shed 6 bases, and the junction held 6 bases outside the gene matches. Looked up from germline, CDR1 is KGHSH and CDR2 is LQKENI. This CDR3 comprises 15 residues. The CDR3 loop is CASSPSGLAYDTQYF. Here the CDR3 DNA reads TGTGCCAGCTCACCGTCGGGACTAGCGTATGATACGCAGTATTTT.

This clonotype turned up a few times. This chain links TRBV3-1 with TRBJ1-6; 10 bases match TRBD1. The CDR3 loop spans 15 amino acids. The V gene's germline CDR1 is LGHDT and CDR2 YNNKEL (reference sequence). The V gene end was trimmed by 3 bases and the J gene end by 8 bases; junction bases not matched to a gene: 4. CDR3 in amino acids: CASSQRDRGHSPLHF. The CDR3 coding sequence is TGTGCCAGCAGCCAGCGGGACAGGGGACATTCACCCCTCCACTTT.

The CDR3: CASSEQGAWQPQHF. The CDR3 DNA reads TGTGCCAGCAGTGAACAGGGGGCATGGCAGCCCCAGCATTTT. The chain combines TRBV2 with TRBJ1-5, with 8 bases identical to TRBD1. Germline trimming cut 2 bases from V and 7 bases from J; bases unmatched to any gene: 4. In germline, CDR1 is SNHLY, CDR2 FYNNEI. The CDR3 has 14 amino acids.

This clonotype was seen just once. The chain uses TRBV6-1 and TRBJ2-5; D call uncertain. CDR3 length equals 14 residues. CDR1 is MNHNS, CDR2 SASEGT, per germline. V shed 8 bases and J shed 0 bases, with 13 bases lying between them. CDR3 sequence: CASEHTPYQETQYF. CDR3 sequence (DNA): TGTGCCAGCGAACATACACCGTACCAAGAGACCCAGTACTTC.

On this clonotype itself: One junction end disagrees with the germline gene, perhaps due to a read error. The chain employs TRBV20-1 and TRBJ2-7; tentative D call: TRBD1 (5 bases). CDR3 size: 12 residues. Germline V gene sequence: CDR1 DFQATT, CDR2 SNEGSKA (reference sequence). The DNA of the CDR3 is TGCAGTGCCGCTTACAGGCAAAACGAGCAGGACTTC. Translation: CSAAYRQNEQDF.

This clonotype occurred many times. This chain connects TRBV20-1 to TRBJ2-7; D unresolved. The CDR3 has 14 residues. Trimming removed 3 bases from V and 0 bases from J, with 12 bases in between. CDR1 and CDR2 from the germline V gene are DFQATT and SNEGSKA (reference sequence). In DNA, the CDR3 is TGCAGTGCTAGGCGCGGCTCCATCTCCTACGAGCAGTACTTC. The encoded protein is CSARRGSISYEQYF.

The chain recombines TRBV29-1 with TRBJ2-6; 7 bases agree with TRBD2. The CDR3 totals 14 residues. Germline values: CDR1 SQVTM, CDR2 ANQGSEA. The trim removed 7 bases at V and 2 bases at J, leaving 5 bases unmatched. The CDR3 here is CSATGGTGANVLTF. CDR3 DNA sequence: TGCAGCGCGACGGGGGGTACTGGGGCCAACGTCCTGACTTTC.

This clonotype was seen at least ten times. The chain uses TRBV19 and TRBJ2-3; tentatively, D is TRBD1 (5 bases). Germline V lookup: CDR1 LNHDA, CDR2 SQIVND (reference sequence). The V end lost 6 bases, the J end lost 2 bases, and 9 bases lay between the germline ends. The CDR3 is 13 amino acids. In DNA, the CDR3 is TGTGCCAGTAGCTCCGGACACACAGATACGCAGTATTTT. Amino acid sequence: CASSSGHTDTQYF.

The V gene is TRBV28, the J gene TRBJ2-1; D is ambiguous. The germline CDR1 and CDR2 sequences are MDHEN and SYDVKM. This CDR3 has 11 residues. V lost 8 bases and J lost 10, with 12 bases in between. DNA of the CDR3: TGTGCCAGCTCTGGGCGGCAGGAGCAGTTCTTC. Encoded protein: CASSGRQEQFF.

CDR3 DNA: TGTGCCAGCAGCGTAGGGACTAGCGGAATATCGAGCCAAGAGACCCAGTACTTC. Translation: CASSVGTSGISSQETQYF. The J gene is TRBJ2-5, the V gene TRBV9; TRBD2 matches 10 bases. V dropped 0 bases and J dropped 1; count of bases not matched to a gene: 9. The CDR3 has 18 residues. In germline, CDR1 is SGDLS, CDR2 YYNGEE.

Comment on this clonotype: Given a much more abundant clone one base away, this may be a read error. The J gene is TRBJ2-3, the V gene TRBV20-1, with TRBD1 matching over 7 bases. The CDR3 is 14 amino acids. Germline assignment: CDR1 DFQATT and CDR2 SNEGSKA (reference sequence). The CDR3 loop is CSARDDRATATQYF. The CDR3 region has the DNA TGCAGTGCTAGAGACGACAGGGCTACAGCTACGCAGTATTTT.

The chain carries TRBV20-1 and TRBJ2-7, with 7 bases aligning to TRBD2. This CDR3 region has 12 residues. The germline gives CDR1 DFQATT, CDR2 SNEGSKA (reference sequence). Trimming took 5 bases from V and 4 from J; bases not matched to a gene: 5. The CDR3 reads CSASLAEYEQYF. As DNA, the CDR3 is TGCAGTGCTTCTCTAGCGGAATACGAGCAGTACTTC.

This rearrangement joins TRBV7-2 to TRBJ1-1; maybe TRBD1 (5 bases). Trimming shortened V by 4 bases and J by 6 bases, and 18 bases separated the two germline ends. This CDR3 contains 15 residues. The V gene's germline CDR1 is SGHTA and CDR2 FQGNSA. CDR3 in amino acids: CASSSQSLGVSEAFF. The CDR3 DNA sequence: TGTGCCAGCAGCTCGCAATCATTAGGGGTTTCTGAAGCTTTCTTT.

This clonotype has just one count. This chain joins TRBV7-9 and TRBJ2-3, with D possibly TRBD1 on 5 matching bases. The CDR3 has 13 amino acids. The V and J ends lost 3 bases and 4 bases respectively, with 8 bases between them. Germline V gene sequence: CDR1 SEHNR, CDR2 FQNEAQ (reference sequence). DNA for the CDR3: TGTGCCAGCAGCTTTGGCAGGGCAGATACGCAGTATTTT. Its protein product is CASSFGRADTQYF.

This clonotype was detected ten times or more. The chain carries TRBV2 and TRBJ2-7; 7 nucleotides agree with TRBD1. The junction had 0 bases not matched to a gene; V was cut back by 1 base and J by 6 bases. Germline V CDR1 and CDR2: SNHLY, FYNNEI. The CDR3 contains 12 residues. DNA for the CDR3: TGTGCCAGCAGTGAAGGACAGGGCGAGCAGTACTTC. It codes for CASSEGQGEQYF.

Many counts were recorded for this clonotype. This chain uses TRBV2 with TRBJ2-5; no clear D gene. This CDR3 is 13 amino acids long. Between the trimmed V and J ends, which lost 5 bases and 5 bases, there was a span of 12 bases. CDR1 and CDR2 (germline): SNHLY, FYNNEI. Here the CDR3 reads CASSFSGQETQYF. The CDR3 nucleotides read TGTGCCAGCAGTTTTAGTGGCCAGGAGACCCAGTACTTC.

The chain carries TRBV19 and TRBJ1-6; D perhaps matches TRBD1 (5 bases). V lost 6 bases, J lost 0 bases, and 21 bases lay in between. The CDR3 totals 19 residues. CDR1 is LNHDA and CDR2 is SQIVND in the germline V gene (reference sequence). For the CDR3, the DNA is TGTGCCAGTAGAAGTCGGAGGGGCGACTTGAGCTCCTATAATTCACCCCTCCACTTT. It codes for CASRSRRGDLSSYNSPLHF.

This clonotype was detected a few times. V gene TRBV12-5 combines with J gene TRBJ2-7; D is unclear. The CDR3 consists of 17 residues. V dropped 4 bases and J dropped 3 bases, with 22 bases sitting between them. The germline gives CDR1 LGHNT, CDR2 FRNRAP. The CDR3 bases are TGTGCTAGTGGTTCCCCCAAAGGCGGTATGGGGTTCTACGAGCAGTACTTC. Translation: CASGSPKGGMGFYEQYF.

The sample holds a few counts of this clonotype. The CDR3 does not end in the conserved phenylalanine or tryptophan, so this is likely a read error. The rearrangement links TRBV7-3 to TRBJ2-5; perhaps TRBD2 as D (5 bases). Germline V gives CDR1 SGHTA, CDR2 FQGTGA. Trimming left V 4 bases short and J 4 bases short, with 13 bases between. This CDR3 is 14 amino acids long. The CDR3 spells CASSSLTNPETQYL. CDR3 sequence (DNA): TGTGCCAGCAGCTCATTGACTAACCCAGAGACCCAGTACCTC.